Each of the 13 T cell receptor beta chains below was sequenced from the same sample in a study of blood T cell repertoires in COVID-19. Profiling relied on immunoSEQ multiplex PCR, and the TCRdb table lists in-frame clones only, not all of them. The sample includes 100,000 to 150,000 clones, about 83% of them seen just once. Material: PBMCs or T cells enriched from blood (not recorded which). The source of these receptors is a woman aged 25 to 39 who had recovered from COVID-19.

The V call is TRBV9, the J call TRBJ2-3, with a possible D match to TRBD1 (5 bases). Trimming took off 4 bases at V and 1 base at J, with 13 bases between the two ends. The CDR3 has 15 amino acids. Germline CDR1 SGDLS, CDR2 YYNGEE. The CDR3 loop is CASSLTQGRTDTQYF. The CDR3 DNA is TGTGCCAGCAGCCTTACCCAGGGTCGCACAGATACGCAGTATTTT.

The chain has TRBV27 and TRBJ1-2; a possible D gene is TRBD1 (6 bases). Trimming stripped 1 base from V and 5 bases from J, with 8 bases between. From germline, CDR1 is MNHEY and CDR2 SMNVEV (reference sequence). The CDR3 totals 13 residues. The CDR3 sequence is CASSLFQGYGYTF. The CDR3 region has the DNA TGTGCCAGCAGTTTATTTCAGGGGTATGGCTACACCTTC.

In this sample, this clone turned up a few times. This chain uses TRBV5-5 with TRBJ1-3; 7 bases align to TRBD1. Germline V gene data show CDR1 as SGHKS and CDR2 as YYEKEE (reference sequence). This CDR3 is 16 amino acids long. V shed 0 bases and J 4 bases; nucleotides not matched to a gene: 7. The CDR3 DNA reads TGTGCCAGCAGCTTGGCGGACAGGACAGGCGGAAACACCATATATTTT. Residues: CASSLADRTGGNTIYF.

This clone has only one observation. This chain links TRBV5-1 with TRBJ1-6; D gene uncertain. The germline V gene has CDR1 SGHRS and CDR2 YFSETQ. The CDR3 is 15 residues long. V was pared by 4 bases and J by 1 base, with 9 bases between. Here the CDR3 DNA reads TGCGCCAGCAGCCGCGCCACGTCCTATAATTCACCCCTCCACTTT. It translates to CASSRATSYNSPLHF.

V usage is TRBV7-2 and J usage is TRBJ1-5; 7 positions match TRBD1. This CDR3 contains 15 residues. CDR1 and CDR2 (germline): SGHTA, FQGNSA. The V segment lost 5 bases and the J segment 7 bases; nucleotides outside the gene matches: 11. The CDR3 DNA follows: TGTGCCAGCAGCGCCCAACAGGGGTCTTCCCAGCCCCAGCATTTT. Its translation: CASSAQQGSSQPQHF.

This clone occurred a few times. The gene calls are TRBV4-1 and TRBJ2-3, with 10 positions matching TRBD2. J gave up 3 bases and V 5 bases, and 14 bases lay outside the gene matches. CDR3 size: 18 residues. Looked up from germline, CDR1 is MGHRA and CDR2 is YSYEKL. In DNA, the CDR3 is TGCGCCAGCAGCGGGGGGTCTGGAGCGGGAGGGCCGACAGATACGCAGTATTTT. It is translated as CASSGGSGAGGPTDTQYF.

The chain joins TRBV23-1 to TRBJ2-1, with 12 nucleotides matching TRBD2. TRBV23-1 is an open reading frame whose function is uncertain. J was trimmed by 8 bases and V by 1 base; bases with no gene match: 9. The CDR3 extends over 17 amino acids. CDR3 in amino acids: CASSQLRLAGVQDEQFF. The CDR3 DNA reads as TGCGCCAGCAGTCAATTAAGACTAGCGGGAGTTCAGGATGAGCAGTTCTTC.

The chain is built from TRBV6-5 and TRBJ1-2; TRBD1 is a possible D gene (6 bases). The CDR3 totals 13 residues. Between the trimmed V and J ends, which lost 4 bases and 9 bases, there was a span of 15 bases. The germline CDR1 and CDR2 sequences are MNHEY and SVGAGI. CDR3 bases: TGTGCCAGCAGTTCGAGGGGGTCGTATAGCTACACCTTC. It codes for CASSSRGSYSYTF.

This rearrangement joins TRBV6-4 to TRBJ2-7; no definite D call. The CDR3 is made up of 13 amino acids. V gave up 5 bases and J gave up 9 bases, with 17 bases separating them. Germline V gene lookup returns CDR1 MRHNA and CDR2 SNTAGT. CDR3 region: CASSSHRFTAQYF. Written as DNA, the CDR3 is TGTGCCAGCAGTTCCCATAGATTTACAGCGCAGTACTTC.

The CDR3 bases are TGTGCCACCAGTGACTCGGGACTAGCGGGAGGGATATACAATGAGCAGTTCTTC. Encoded protein: CATSDSGLAGGIYNEQFF. V gene TRBV24-1 combines with J gene TRBJ2-1, with TRBD2 identical over 16 bases. The CDR3 runs 18 residues. V shed 4 bases and J 4 bases; nucleotides not matched to a gene: 6. Per the germline V gene, CDR1 is KGHDR and CDR2 is SFDVKD.

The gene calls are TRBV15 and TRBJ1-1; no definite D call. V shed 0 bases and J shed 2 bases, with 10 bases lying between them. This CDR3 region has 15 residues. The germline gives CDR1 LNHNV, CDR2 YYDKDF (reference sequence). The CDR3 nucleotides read TGTGCCACCAGCAGAGATTTGGAGGCCAACACTGAAGCTTTCTTT. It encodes CATSRDLEANTEAFF. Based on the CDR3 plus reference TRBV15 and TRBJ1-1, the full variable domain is DAMVIQNPRYQVTQFGKPVTLSCSQTLNHNVMYWYQQKSSQAPKLLFHYYDKDFNNEADTPDNFQSRRPNTSFCFLDIRSPGLGDTAMYLCATSRDLEANTEAFFGQGTRLTVV.

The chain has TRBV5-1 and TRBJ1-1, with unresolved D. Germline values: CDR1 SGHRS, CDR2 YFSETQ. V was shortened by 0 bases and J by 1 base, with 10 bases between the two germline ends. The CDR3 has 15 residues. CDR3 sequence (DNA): TGCGCCAGCAGCTTGGGAGGGCTCGGGAACACTGAAGCTTTCTTT. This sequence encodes CASSLGGLGNTEAFF.

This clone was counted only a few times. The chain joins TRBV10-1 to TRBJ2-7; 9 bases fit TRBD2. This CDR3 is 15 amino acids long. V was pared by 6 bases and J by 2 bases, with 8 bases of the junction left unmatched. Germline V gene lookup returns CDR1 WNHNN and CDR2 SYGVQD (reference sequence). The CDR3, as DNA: TGCGCCAGCAGCCGAAGACTAGCGGCTACCTACGAGCAGTACTTC. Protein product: CASSRRLAATYEQYF.